This TCR beta chain was identified during a study of post-analysis software for immune sequencing data. Turning to this clonotype: The antigen is not known.

The CDR3 consists of 15 residues. CDR1 MDHEN and CDR2 SYDVKM come from the germline V gene. J was trimmed by 3 bases and V by 4 bases; bases with no gene match: 6. Study outcomes and limitations: In patients, about 5 TRBV segments were more frequent than in controls, with TRBV5-6, TRBV5-1 and TRBV20-1 among them.

Unique molecular identifiers featured in each of the TCR beta cDNA libraries. MiXCR, applied by TCRdb to the PCR reads, yields one record per CDR3 protein. The repertoire includes more than 350,000 distinct CDR3 sequences, more than 30% of them detected once, and 7.6% sits in the top ten. The sequenced sample consisted of blood. The origin of this receptor is a girl aged 2-10 years with multiple sclerosis. This chain joins TRBV28 and TRBJ1-5, with 7 positions matching TRBD1. DNA for the CDR3: TGTGCCAGCAGTTCGTTAGGGGGCATCAATCAGCCCCAGCATTTT. It is translated as CASSSLGGINQPQHF.